Listed below are T cell receptor beta chains from one sample, sequenced in a study of cytomegalovirus exposure and HLA in healthy donors. Clones were sequenced by immunoSEQ multiplex PCR, and TCRdb holds only the in-frame ones, with some missing. The profile shows under 55,000 clones, around 70% of them singletons. Sequencing input: PBMCs. These receptors were taken from a woman aged 45-65 years in good health and CMV-seronegative. CDR3s include the opening cysteine and the closing phenylalanine or tryptophan. A D gene is named only where the DNA matches it firmly. The size field is filled for only some rows; it gives once, few, many or a size class.

J gene: TRBJ2-3
V gene: TRBV7-2
clone size: -
D gene: -
CDR3 DNA: TGTGCCAGCAGCGCCCAGGGGTTCACAGATACGCAGTATTTT
CDR3 protein: CASSAQGFTDTQYF

J gene: TRBJ1-2
V gene: TRBV29-1
clone size: few
D gene: TRBD1
CDR3 DNA: TGCAGCGTTGAAGATCGGGCACAGGGGAGTGGCTACACCTTC
CDR3 protein: CSVEDRAQGSGYTF

J gene: TRBJ1-2
V gene: TRBV28
clone size: -
D gene: -
CDR3 DNA: TGTGCCAGCAGTTCCCCGGACACCGTCTCCACGCTCTATGGCTACACCTTC
CDR3 protein: CASSSPDTVSTLYGYTF

J gene: TRBJ1-1
V gene: TRBV18
clone size: -
D gene: -
CDR3 DNA: TGTGCCAGCTCACCAAACTCGGGTCGGGGGAACACTGAAGCTTTCTTT
CDR3 protein: CASSPNSGRGNTEAFF

J gene: TRBJ2-3
V gene: TRBV5-1
clone size: -
D gene: TRBD2
CDR3 DNA: TGCGCCAGCAGCTTGGGGACTAGCGACCCGTGGGATACGCAGTATTTT
CDR3 protein: CASSLGTSDPWDTQYF

J gene: TRBJ1-2
V gene: TRBV6-5
clone size: -
D gene: -
CDR3 DNA: TGTGCCAGCAGTTCTCCCTATGGCTACACCTTC
CDR3 protein: CASSSPYGYTF

J gene: TRBJ1-5
V gene: TRBV4-3
clone size: -
D gene: -
CDR3 DNA: TGCGCCAGCAGCCAAGATTGGCCGGGATCGCATCAGCCCCAGCATTTT
CDR3 protein: CASSQDWPGSHQPQHF

J gene: TRBJ2-5
V gene: TRBV28
clone size: -
D gene: TRBD1
CDR3 DNA: TGTGCCAGCAGTTTACTTGACAGGGAGAGGGAAAAGACCCAGTACTTC
CDR3 protein: CASSLLDREREKTQYF

J gene: TRBJ2-7
V gene: TRBV27
clone size: -
D gene: TRBD1
CDR3 DNA: TGTGCCAGCAGTTTACTACAGGGGGTGCCCAACGAGCAGTACTTC
CDR3 protein: CASSLLQGVPNEQYF

J gene: TRBJ2-7
V gene: TRBV28
clone size: -
D gene: -
CDR3 DNA: TGTGCCAGCGTCGGGGCGGGGGAGGGGACACCCTCCTACGAGCAGTACTTC
CDR3 protein: CASVGAGEGTPSYEQYF

J gene: TRBJ1-2
V gene: TRBV13
clone size: -
D gene: -
CDR3 DNA: TGTGCCAGCAGCCCTGGACAGCTCTATGGCTACACCTTC
CDR3 protein: CASSPGQLYGYTF

J gene: TRBJ2-7
V gene: TRBV18
clone size: few
D gene: -
CDR3 DNA: TGTGCCAGCTCGTCCCGAGACGAGCAGTACTTC
CDR3 protein: CASSSRDEQYF

J gene: TRBJ2-7
V gene: TRBV9
clone size: -
D gene: -
CDR3 DNA: TGTGCCAGCAGCTCCCTGAGACTCCCCGCCTCCTACGAGCAGTACTTC
CDR3 protein: CASSSLRLPASYEQYF

J gene: TRBJ1-5
V gene: TRBV7-2
clone size: once
D gene: -
CDR3 DNA: TGTGCCAGCAGCTTAGTGGGCGGGAATGAGGCTCGGCCCCAGCATTTT
CDR3 protein: CASSLVGGNEARPQHF

J gene: TRBJ1-1
V gene: TRBV18
clone size: -
D gene: -
CDR3 DNA: TGTGCCAGCTCACCAGGAGGGATGAACACTGAAGCTTTCTTT
CDR3 protein: CASSPGGMNTEAFF